This T cell receptor (beta chain) originates from a study of T cell responses to AZD1222 COVID-19 vaccine. Overall study: Some second doses came at about 4 weeks and others at about 12 weeks; these were pooled.

General study points: The donor group comprised mostly white British people and more females; the analysis possibly underestimated clonal diversity.

V was clipped by 5 bases and J by 5 bases; unmatched bases: 8. The CDR3 length is 14 residues. CDR1 and CDR2 from the germline V gene are SGHTA and FQGNSA. This clone was seen a few times. As yet, its antigen is unknown. Generated by immunoSEQ multiplex PCR, the TCRdb table keeps only in-frame clones and is missing some. The sample lists around 100,000 clones, approximately 88% seen once, with around 20% in the top ten. This receptor was identified in an adult in good health. Source: peripheral blood, taken on day 0 of AZD1222 vaccination. The gene calls are TRBV7-2 and TRBJ2-7; TRBD2 aligns across 8 bases. CDR3 region: CASSPAGGRNEQYF. The CDR3 nucleotides read TGTGCCAGCAGCCCCGCGGGGGGCCGAAACGAGCAGTACTTC.